The clone carrying this T cell receptor (beta chain) was seen ten or more times. Its antigen is as yet unknown. The data originate from a study of regulatory T cells in long-lasting Graves disease. Libraries of TCR beta came from iRepertoire HTBI primers plus Arm-PCR of CDR3 regions. TCRdb reanalysed the multiplex PCR reads using MiXCR and keeps one entry per CDR3 protein. The table shows around 450,000 distinct CDR3 sequences, with under 25% occurring only once. The CDR3 totals 15 residues. Trimming removed 4 bases at V and 4 bases at J, with 16 bases between. Germline CDR1 MDHEN, CDR2 SYDVKM. Time point here: persistent/refractory GD, antithyroid drugs over 5 years with positive TRAb. Isolated PBMC RNA provided the starting material for the TCR library. Study-level results: New patients shared approximately 1,000 public clonotypes, and persistent patients shared more, with approximately 2,600.

The source is a female donor with Graves disease. This sample comprised peripheral blood mononuclear cells (PBMCs), obtained when the disease was refractory, from a patient treated with antithyroid drugs. The chain employs TRBV28 and TRBJ2-5; maybe TRBD2 (6 bases). The CDR3 DNA sequence: TGTGCCAGCAGTTCCCCCTACGGGGAGGTAGAGACCCAGTACTTC. This sequence encodes CASSSPYGEVETQYF. Complete variable domain (other parts from reference TRBV28 and TRBJ2-5): DVKVTQSSRYLVKRTGEKVFLECVQDMDHENMFWYRQDPGLGLRLIYFSYDVKMKEKGDIPEGYSVSREKKERFSLILESASTNQTSMYLCASSSPYGEVETQYFGPGTRLLVL.